The 10 T cell receptor beta chains reported below all come from one sample, sequenced in a study of cytomegalovirus exposure and HLA in healthy donors. The table came from immunoSEQ multiplex PCR; TCRdb's copy has only in-frame clones and leaves some out. The data hold about 280,000 clones, with around 87% observed a single time. Sequencing used PBMCs. The receptor source for this set is a woman younger than 30 in good health and CMV-seronegative.

The gene calls are TRBV7-2 and TRBJ2-6; D not certain. Trimming removed 1 base at V and 0 bases at J, with 4 bases between. The CDR3 sequence is 15 residues long. Germline V gene data show CDR1 as SGHTA and CDR2 as FQGNSA. The chain's CDR3 is CASSLGLSGANVLTF. The CDR3, as DNA: TGTGCCAGCAGCTTAGGGCTCTCTGGGGCCAACGTCCTGACTTTC.

This clone was detected only once. The genes are TRBV9 and TRBJ1-3; TRBD1 is a possible D gene (6 bases). The germline V gene has CDR1 SGDLS and CDR2 YYNGEE. The V end was cut by 1 base, the J end by 0 bases, with 8 bases between. This CDR3 contains 15 residues. CDR3 sequence (DNA): TGTGCCAGCAGCGTATCAGGGGTCTCTGGAAACACCATATATTTT. Protein: CASSVSGVSGNTIYF.

The rearrangement links TRBV5-1 to TRBJ1-4; D is ambiguous. The CDR3 contains 15 residues. Trimming shortened V by 2 bases and J by 4 bases, and 12 bases separated the two germline ends. Germline V gene sequence: CDR1 SGHRS, CDR2 YFSETQ. This chain's CDR3 is CASSLQQPINEKLFF. In DNA, the CDR3 is TGCGCCAGCAGCTTACAACAGCCCATTAATGAAAAACTGTTTTTT.

The rearrangement uses TRBV30 and TRBJ1-1; D gene ambiguous. Per the germline V gene, CDR1 is GTSNPN and CDR2 is SVGIG (reference sequence). This CDR3 is built from 11 residues. The ends were cut back, 3 bases at V and 2 bases at J, with 4 bases in the middle. The CDR3 region has the DNA TGTGCCTGGAGCTACAACACTGAAGCTTTCTTT. Protein sequence: CAWSYNTEAFF.

The rearrangement joins TRBV11-2 to TRBJ2-7, with a possible D match to TRBD2 (7 bases). The CDR3 has 15 residues. With 4 bases removed from V and 3 bases from J, the gap between germline ends came to 16 bases. In germline, CDR1 is SGHAT, CDR2 FQNNGV. Here the CDR3 DNA reads TGTGCCAGCAGCTCGCTACGAGGGGGGGGCTACGAGCAGTACTTC. Translation: CASSSLRGGGYEQYF.

The chain is built from TRBV7-8 and TRBJ1-2; no definite D call. Germline CDR1 is SGHVS and CDR2 is FQNEAQ. Trimming cost V 1 base and J 8 bases, with 11 bases left between them. This CDR3 comprises 13 residues. The CDR3 DNA sequence: TGTGCCAGCAGCTTAGACACGGACTGGGGCTACACCTTC. Translating gives CASSLDTDWGYTF. Using reference TRBV7-8 and TRBJ1-2 for the parts outside the CDR3, the full variable domain is GAGVSQSPRYKVAKRGQDVALRCDPISGHVSLFWYQQALGQGPEFLTYFQNEAQLDKSGLPSDRFFAERPEGSVSTLKIQRTQQEDSAVYLCASSLDTDWGYTFGSGTRLTVV.

The chain has TRBV7-2 and TRBJ1-1, with TRBD1 identical over 8 bases. The CDR3 runs to 15 residues. Trimming at V came to 3 bases and at J to 0 bases, leaving 3 bases not matched to a gene. In germline, CDR1 is SGHTA, CDR2 FQGNSA. The CDR3 loop reads CASSFQGALNTEAFF. CDR3 in DNA: TGTGCCAGCAGCTTTCAGGGGGCCTTGAACACTGAAGCTTTCTTT.

The CDR3 spells CASSIPPRSGYTF. The CDR3 nucleotides are TGTGCCAGCAGCATACCGCCCCGTAGTGGCTACACCTTC. V gene TRBV13 combines with J gene TRBJ1-2, with D hard to call. Looked up from germline, CDR1 is PRHDT and CDR2 is FYEKMQ (reference sequence). The length of the CDR3 is 13 residues. Deletions cut 5 bases from V and 7 bases from J, with 14 bases between.

This sequence joins TRBV6-1 and TRBJ2-7, with 8 bases identical to TRBD1. Germline CDR1 is MNHNS and CDR2 is SASEGT. This CDR3 comprises 15 residues. With 0 bases clipped from V and 4 bases from J, the junction kept 5 bases outside the gene matches. Here the CDR3 DNA reads TGTGCCAGCAGTGAAGCGCATGGACAGGGATACGAGCAGTACTTC. It is translated as CASSEAHGQGYEQYF.

The chain joins TRBV9 to TRBJ1-2; TRBD1 matches at 8 bases. The trim removed 4 bases at V and 12 bases at J, leaving 14 bases unmatched. This CDR3 comprises 14 residues. In germline, CDR1 is SGDLS, CDR2 YYNGEE. The DNA of the CDR3 is TGTGCCAGCAGCCCGAACCGGGACAGGTTTGGGGACACCTTC. Translating it yields CASSPNRDRFGDTF.